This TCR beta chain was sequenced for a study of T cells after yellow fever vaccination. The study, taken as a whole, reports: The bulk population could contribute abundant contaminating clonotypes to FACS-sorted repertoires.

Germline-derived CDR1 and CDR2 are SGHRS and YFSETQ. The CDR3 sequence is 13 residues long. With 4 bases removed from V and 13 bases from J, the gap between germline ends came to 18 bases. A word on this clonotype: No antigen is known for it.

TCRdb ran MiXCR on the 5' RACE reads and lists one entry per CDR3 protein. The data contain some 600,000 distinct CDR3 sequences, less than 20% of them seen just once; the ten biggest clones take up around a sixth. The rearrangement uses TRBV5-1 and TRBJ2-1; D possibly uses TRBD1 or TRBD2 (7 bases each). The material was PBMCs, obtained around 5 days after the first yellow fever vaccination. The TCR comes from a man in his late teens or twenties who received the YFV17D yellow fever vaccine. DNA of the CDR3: TGCGCCAGCAGCGTCTCTCAGGGGGGGATTCAGTTCTTC. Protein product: CASSVSQGGIQFF.